The clone carrying this T cell receptor beta chain was counted only a few times. This specimen belongs to a study of human T cells and chemical hapten exposure. The CDR3 runs to 13 residues. Germline CDR1 is DFQATT and CDR2 is SNEGSKA (reference sequence). V was pared by 3 bases and J by 1 base, with 7 bases between. During construction of the library, unique molecular identifiers were attached to individual cDNA molecules for quantitative, reproducible TCR counting. TCRdb used MiXCR to reprocess the RACE reads, holding one entry per CDR3 protein. The table lists 95,000 to 150,000 distinct CDR3 sequences, around 10% of them singletons. Time point indicated: patch test 3, about 24 weeks after DPC sensitization. As for treatment: therapeutic diphenylcyclopropenone sensitization with weekly scalp DPC.

The sequence was collected from a woman between 50 and 59 years old with alopecia areata. Some clones in this sample may be carry-over from other donors' samples. The material was whole blood, obtained in connection with sensitization to the hapten diphenylcyclopropenone (DPC). The V and J genes are TRBV20-1 and TRBJ1-5; D remains unclear. CDR3 nucleotides: TGCAGTGCTAGCACGGGGAGCAATCAGCCCCAGCATTTT. Amino acids: CSASTGSNQPQHF.